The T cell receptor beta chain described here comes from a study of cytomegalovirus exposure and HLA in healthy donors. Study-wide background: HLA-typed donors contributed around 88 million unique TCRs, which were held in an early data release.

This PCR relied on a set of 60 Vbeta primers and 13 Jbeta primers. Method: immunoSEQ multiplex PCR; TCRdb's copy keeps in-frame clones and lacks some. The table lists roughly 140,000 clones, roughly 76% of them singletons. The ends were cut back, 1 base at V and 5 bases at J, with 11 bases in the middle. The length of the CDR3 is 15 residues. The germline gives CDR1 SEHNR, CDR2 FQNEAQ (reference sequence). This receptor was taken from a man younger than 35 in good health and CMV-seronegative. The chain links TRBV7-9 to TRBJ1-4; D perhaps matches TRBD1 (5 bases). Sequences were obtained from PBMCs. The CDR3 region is CASSLVGEANEKLFF. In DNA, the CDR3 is TGTGCCAGCAGCTTAGTAGGGGAGGCCAATGAAAAACTGTTTTTT.